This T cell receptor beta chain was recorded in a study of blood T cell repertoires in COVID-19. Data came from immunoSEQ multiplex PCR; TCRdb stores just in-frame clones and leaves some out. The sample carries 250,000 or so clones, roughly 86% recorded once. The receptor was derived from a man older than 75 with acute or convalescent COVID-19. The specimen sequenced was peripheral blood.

CDR3: CASSEFRGQETQYF. The CDR3 coding sequence is TGTGCCAGCAGTGAATTCCGGGGGCAAGAGACCCAGTACTTC. The rearrangement joins TRBV25-1 to TRBJ2-5, with D possibly matching TRBD2 (6 bases). The germline gives CDR1 MGHDK, CDR2 SYGVNS. V lost 1 base and J lost 2, with 8 bases in between. The CDR3 contains 14 residues.